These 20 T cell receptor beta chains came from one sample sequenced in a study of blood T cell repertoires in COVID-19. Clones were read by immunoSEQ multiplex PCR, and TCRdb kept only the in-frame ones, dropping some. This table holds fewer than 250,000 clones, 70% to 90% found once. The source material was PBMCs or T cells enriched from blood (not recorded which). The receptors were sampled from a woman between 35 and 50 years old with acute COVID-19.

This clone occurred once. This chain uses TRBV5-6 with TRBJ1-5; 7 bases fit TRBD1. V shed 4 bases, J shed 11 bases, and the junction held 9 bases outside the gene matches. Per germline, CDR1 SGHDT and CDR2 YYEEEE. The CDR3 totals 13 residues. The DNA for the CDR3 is TGTGCCAGCAGCAAAGGACAGGCGGCAGCCCAGCATTTT. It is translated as CASSKGQAAAQHF. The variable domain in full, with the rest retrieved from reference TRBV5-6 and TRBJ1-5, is DAGVTQSPTHLIKTRGQQVTLRCSPKSGHDTVSWYQQALGQGPQFIFQYYEEEERQRGNFPDRFSGHQFPNYSSELNVNALLLGDSALYLCASSKGQAAAQHFGDGTRLSIL.

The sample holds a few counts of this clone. CDR3 nucleotide sequence: TGTGCCATCAGTGAGGGGAGGGGCGCTCGGGAAAAACTGTTTTTT. Its translation: CAISEGRGAREKLFF. The chain has TRBV10-3 and TRBJ1-4, with TRBD1 as a possible D gene (5 bases). Trimming took 2 bases from V and 8 from J, leaving 15 bases between them. In germline, CDR1 is ENHRY, CDR2 SYGVKD. The CDR3 is 15 amino acids.

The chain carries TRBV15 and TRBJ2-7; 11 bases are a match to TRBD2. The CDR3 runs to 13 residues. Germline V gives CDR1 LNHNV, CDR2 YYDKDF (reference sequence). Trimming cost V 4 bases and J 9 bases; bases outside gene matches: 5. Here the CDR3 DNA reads TGTGCCACCAGCAACCCAACTAGCGGGAGGCAGTACTTC. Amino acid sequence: CATSNPTSGRQYF.

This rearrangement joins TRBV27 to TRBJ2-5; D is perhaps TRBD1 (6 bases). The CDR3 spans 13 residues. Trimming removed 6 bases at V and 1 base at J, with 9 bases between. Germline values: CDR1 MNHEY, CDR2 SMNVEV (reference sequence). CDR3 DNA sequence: TGTGCCAGCAGGCAGGGGCCCCAAGAGACCCAGTACTTC. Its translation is CASRQGPQETQYF.

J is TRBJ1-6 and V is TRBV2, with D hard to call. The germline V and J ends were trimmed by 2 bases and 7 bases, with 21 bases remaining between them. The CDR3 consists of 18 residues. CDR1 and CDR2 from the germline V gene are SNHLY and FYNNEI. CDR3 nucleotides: TGTGCCAGCAGTGAAAGGTCCCCTCGGAGGCCTCCAAATTCACCCCTCCACTTT. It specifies CASSERSPRRPPNSPLHF.

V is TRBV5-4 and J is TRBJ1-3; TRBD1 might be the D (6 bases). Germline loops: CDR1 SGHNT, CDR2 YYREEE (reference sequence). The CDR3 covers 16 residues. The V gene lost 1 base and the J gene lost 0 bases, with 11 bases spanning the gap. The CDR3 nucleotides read TGTGCCAGCAGCTTGCCAGGACAGATCTCTGGAAACACCATATATTTT. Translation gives CASSLPGQISGNTIYF. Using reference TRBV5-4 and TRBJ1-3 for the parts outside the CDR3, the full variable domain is ETGVTQSPTHLIKTRGQQVTLRCSSQSGHNTVSWYQQALGQGPQFIFQYYREEENGRGNFPPRFSGLQFPNYSSELNVNALELDDSALYLCASSLPGQISGNTIYFGEGSWLTVV.

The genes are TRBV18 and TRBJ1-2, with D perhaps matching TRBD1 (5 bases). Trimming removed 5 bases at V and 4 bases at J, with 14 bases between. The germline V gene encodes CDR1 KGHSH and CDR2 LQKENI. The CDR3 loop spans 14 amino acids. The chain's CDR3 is CASSSDTFRYGYTF. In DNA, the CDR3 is TGTGCCAGCTCATCGGACACGTTCCGCTATGGCTACACCTTC. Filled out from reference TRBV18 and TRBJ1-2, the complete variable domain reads NAGVMQNPRHLVRRRGQEARLRCSPMKGHSHVYWYRQLPEEGLKFMVYLQKENIIDESGMPKERFSAEFPKEGPSILRIQQVVRGDSAAYFCASSSDTFRYGYTFGSGTRLTVV.

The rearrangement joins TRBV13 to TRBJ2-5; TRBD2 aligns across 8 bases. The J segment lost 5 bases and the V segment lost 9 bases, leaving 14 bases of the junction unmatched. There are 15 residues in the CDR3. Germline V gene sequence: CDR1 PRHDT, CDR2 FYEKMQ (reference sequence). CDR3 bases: TGTGCCAGTCGGTGGCGGGGGGCATTTCAGGAGACCCAGTACTTC. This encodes CASRWRGAFQETQYF.

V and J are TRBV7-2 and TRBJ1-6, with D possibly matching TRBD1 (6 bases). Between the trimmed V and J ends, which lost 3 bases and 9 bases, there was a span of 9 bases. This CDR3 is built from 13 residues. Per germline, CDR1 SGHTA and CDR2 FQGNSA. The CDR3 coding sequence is TGTGCCAGCAGCTTGGACAGAAGTTCACCCCTCCACTTT. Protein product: CASSLDRSSPLHF.

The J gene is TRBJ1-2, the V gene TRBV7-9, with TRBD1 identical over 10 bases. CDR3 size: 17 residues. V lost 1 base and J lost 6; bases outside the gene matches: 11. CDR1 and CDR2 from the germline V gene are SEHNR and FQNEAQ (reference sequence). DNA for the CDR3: TGTGCCAGCAGCTTAGAAAGACAGGGGGCCTTAAATCATGGCTACACCTTC. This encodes CASSLERQGALNHGYTF.

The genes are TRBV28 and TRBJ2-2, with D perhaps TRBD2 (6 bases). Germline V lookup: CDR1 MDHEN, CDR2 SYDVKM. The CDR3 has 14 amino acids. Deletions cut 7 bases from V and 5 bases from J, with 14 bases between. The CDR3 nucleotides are TGTGCCAGCAATCGGGGGAGTGGGACCGGGGAGCTGTTTTTT. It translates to CASNRGSGTGELFF.

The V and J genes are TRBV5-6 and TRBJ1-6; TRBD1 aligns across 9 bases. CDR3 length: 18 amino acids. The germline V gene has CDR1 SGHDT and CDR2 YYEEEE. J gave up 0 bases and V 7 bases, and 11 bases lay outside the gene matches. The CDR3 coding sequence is TGTGCCAGCGGACCGGGACAGGGAACTAGCTCCTATAATTCACCCCTCCACTTT. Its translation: CASGPGQGTSSYNSPLHF.

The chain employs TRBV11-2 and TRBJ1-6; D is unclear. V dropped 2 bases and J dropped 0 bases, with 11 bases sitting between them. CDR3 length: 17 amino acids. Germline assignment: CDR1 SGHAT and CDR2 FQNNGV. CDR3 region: CASSLSSIPSYNSPLHF. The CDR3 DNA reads TGTGCCAGCAGCTTAAGTTCTATACCCTCCTATAATTCACCCCTCCACTTT.

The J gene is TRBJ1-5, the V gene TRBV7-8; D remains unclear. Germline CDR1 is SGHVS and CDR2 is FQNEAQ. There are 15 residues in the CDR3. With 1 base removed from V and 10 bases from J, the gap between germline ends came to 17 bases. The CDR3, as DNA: TGTGCCAGCAGCTTAGTGGAACAGAGTGCCTCACCCCAGCATTTT. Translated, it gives CASSLVEQSASPQHF.

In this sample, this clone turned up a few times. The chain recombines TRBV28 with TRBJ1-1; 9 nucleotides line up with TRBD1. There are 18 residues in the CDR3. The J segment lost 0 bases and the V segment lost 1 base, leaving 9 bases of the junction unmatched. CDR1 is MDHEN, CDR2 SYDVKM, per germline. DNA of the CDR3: TGTGCCAGCAGTTTATTAGGGGACAGGGTATCGATGAACACTGAAGCTTTCTTT. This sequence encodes CASSLLGDRVSMNTEAFF.

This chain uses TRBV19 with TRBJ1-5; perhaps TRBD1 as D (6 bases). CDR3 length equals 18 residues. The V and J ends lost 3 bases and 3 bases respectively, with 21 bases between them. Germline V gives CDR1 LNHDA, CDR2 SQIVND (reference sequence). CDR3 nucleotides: TGTGCCAGTAGTATTTCAGGGGCCCTCAGATACCCCAATCAGCCCCAGCATTTT. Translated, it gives CASSISGALRYPNQPQHF.

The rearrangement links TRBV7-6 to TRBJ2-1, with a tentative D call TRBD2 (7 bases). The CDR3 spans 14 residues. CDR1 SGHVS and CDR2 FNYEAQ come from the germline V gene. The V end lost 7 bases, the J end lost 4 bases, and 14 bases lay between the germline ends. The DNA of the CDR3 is TGTGCCAGCACCGGAGCGGGACAATACAATGAGCAGTTCTTC. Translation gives CASTGAGQYNEQFF.

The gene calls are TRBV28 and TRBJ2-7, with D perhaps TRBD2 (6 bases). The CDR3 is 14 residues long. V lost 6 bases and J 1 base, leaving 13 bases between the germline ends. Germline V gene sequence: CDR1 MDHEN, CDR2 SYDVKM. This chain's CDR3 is CASRGTGRSYEQYF. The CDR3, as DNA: TGTGCCAGCAGGGGGACTGGCCGATCCTACGAGCAGTACTTC.

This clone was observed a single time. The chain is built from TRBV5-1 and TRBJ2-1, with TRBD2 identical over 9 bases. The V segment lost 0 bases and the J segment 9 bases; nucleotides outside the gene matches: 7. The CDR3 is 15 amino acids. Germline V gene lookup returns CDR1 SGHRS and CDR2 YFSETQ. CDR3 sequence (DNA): TGCGCCAGCAGCTTGGTTGCGGGGGGGTCAAGTGAGCAGTTCTTC. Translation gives CASSLVAGGSSEQFF. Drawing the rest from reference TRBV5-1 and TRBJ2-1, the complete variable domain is KAGVTQTPRYLIKTRGQQVTLSCSPISGHRSVSWYQQTPGQGLQFLFEYFSETQRNKGNFPGRFSGRQFSNSRSEMNVSTLELGDSALYLCASSLVAGGSSEQFFGPGTRLTVL.

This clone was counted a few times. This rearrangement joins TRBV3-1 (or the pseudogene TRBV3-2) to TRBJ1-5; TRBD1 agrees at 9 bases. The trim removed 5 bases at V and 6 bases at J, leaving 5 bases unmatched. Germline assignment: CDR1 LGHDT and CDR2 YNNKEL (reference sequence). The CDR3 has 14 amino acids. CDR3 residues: CASSAGQGGQPQHF. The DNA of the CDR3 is TGTGCCAGCAGCGCGGGACAGGGTGGTCAGCCCCAGCATTTT.